These T cell receptor beta chains were read from a single sample in a study of metastatic and nonmetastatic thyroid tumors. Via MiXCR, TCRdb re-called the PCR reads. The sample consists of some 15,000 clones, around 13% of them appearing once. Input material: tumor tissue. Source of these receptors: a female donor with papillary thyroid cancer or a benign thyroid nodule (not recorded which). Some clones in this sample may be carry-over from other donors' samples. Each CDR3 is given with its conserved first and last residue. The D gene is left open where the match is weak. Not all rows give a size; the values are once, few, many and, for expanded clones, a class.

D: -; J: TRBJ2-3; V: TRBV12-3/TRBV12-4; size: medium-sized; CDR3: CASRPSGTDTQYF; DNA: TGTGCCAGCAGACCTAGCGGCACAGATACGCAGTATTTT
D: TRBD2; J: TRBJ2-3; V: TRBV6-1; size: -; CDR3: CASSRTSGSSDTQYF; DNA: TGTGCCAGCAGTAGGACTAGCGGGAGTTCAGATACGCAGTATTTT
D: -; J: TRBJ1-2; V: TRBV20-1; size: few; CDR3: CSAREGPQGRFHGYTF; DNA: TGCAGTGCTAGAGAAGGGCCCCAGGGTAGGTTTCATGGCTACACCTTC
D: TRBD1; J: TRBJ2-7; V: TRBV9; size: many; CDR3: CASSVAGGPLNEQYF; DNA: TGTGCCAGCAGCGTAGCAGGGGGCCCCTTGAACGAGCAGTACTTC
D: TRBD1; J: TRBJ1-2; V: TRBV3-1; size: medium-sized; CDR3: CASSQSQGGQNTF; DNA: TGTGCCAGCAGCCAAAGCCAGGGGGGACAAAACACCTTC
D: -; J: TRBJ2-1; V: TRBV5-1; size: many; CDR3: CASRTGVYNEQFF; DNA: TGCGCCAGCAGGACGGGAGTGTACAATGAGCAGTTCTTC
D: -; J: TRBJ2-7; V: TRBV15; size: medium-sized; CDR3: CATSRDGDYYEQYF; DNA: TGTGCCACCAGCAGAGATGGAGACTACTACGAGCAGTACTTC
D: -; J: TRBJ2-6; V: TRBV11-1; size: many; CDR3: CASRAPWGNGANVLTF; DNA: TGTGCCAGCAGAGCCCCCTGGGGGAACGGGGCCAACGTCCTGACTTTC
D: -; J: TRBJ1-1; V: TRBV19; size: medium-sized; CDR3: CASTPGTLGINTEAFF; DNA: TGTGCCAGTACCCCAGGGACGTTGGGAATCAACACTGAAGCTTTCTTT
D: TRBD1; J: TRBJ1-1; V: TRBV6-4; size: many; CDR3: CASKPLGTGRSVGMNTEAFF; DNA: TGTGCCAGCAAACCCTTGGGGACAGGGAGATCGGTGGGCATGAACACTGAAGCTTTCTTT
D: -; J: TRBJ1-6; V: TRBV18; size: many; CDR3: CASSIGEGISPLHF; DNA: TGTGCCAGCTCAATCGGTGAGGGGATTTCACCCCTCCACTTT
D: -; J: TRBJ1-1; V: TRBV4-1; size: many; CDR3: CASSQGWGQETAEAFF; DNA: TGCGCCAGCAGCCAAGGTTGGGGACAAGAGACGGCTGAAGCTTTCTTT
D: TRBD2; J: TRBJ2-2; V: TRBV10-3; size: many; CDR3: CAISASPTSGGSNTGELFF; DNA: TGTGCCATCAGTGCATCTCCAACTAGCGGGGGGTCGAACACCGGGGAGCTGTTTTTT
D: -; J: TRBJ1-1; V: TRBV5-1; size: -; CDR3: CASSLVSGSNTEAFF; DNA: TGCGCCAGCAGCTTGGTCTCCGGGAGCAACACTGAAGCTTTCTTT
D: TRBD1; J: TRBJ2-7; V: TRBV28; size: many; CDR3: CASSLTLGQRSSYEQYF; DNA: TGTGCCAGCAGTTTAACCTTGGGACAGCGGAGCTCCTACGAGCAGTACTTC
D: -; J: TRBJ1-5; V: TRBV12-3/TRBV12-4; size: many; CDR3: CASNLQGRSNQPQHF; DNA: TGTGCCAGCAACCTACAGGGTCGGAGCAATCAGCCCCAGCATTTT
D: -; J: TRBJ2-3; V: TRBV5-4; size: many; CDR3: CASTANTDTQYF; DNA: TGTGCCAGCACCGCGAACACAGATACGCAGTATTTT
D: TRBD1; J: TRBJ1-1; V: TRBV2; size: many; CDR3: CASNLGQANTEAFF; DNA: TGTGCCAGTAACCTTGGACAGGCGAACACTGAAGCTTTCTTT
D: TRBD1; J: TRBJ2-7; V: TRBV6-1; size: -; CDR3: CASSEGQGVTYEQYF; DNA: TGTGCCAGCAGTGAGGGACAGGGCGTCACCTACGAGCAGTACTTC
D: -; J: TRBJ2-7; V: TRBV9; size: many; CDR3: CASSKATGTGYEQYF; DNA: TGTGCCAGCAGCAAGGCGACGGGAACTGGCTACGAGCAGTACTTC
D: -; J: TRBJ2-2; V: TRBV6-1; size: few; CDR3: CASSDGDTGELFF; DNA: TGTGCCAGCAGTGATGGGGACACCGGGGAGCTGTTTTTT
D: -; J: TRBJ2-7; V: TRBV29-1; size: -; CDR3: CSAFSAGAYEQYF; DNA: TGCAGCGCTTTCTCCGCAGGGGCCTACGAGCAGTACTTC
D: TRBD1; J: TRBJ2-7; V: TRBV20-1; size: -; CDR3: CSARGTGGNYEQYF; DNA: TGCAGTGCTAGAGGGACAGGCGGCAACTACGAGCAGTACTTC
D: -; J: TRBJ1-2; V: TRBV3-1; size: many; CDR3: CASSQVDHRDSHYGYTF; DNA: TGTGCCAGCAGCCAAGTCGACCACCGGGACTCCCACTATGGCTACACCTTC
D: TRBD1; J: TRBJ2-7; V: TRBV11-2; size: -; CDR3: CASTPGTGRAYEQYF; DNA: TGTGCCAGCACCCCCGGGACAGGGCGTGCCTACGAGCAGTACTTC
D: -; J: TRBJ2-1; V: TRBV19; size: many; CDR3: CASSSGRGYNEQFF; DNA: TGTGCCAGTAGTAGTGGGCGGGGATACAATGAGCAGTTCTTC
D: -; J: TRBJ2-7; V: TRBV19; size: many; CDR3: CASSIPGFYEQYF; DNA: TGTGCCAGTAGTATCCCGGGGTTCTACGAGCAGTACTTC
D: -; J: TRBJ2-7; V: TRBV7-3; size: many; CDR3: CASSPSDWPAEQYF; DNA: TGTGCCAGCAGCCCAAGCGACTGGCCCGCCGAGCAGTACTTC
D: -; J: TRBJ2-7; V: TRBV20-1; size: -; CDR3: CSASRDFSHEQYF; DNA: TGCAGTGCTAGTCGGGACTTTTCCCACGAGCAGTACTTC
D: TRBD1; J: TRBJ1-5; V: TRBV28; size: medium-sized; CDR3: CASSDRENQPQHF; DNA: TGTGCCAGCTCGGACAGGGAGAATCAGCCCCAGCATTTT
D: TRBD2; J: TRBJ2-1; V: TRBV30; size: many; CDR3: CAWRGAGPYNEQFF; DNA: TGTGCCTGGAGGGGAGCGGGACCCTACAATGAGCAGTTCTTC
D: TRBD1; J: TRBJ2-2; V: TRBV29-1; size: few; CDR3: CSVGQGTNTGELFF; DNA: TGCAGCGTTGGACAGGGGACAAACACCGGGGAGCTGTTTTTT
D: -; J: TRBJ1-1; V: TRBV4-2; size: many; CDR3: CASSPRLSERHTEAFF; DNA: TGTGCCAGCAGCCCTCGTTTGTCGGAAAGGCACACTGAAGCTTTCTTT
D: -; J: TRBJ1-4; V: TRBV19; size: many; CDR3: CASSTRFEKLFF; DNA: TGTGCCAGTAGTACACGTTTTGAAAAACTGTTTTTT
D: TRBD1; J: TRBJ2-1; V: TRBV6-1; size: medium-sized; CDR3: CASRPGQGMDEQFF; DNA: TGTGCCAGCAGGCCGGGACAGGGGATGGATGAGCAGTTCTTC
D: -; J: TRBJ2-1; V: TRBV9; size: many; CDR3: CASSVGAGAGIYYNEQFF; DNA: TGTGCCAGCAGCGTAGGAGCTGGGGCGGGTATCTACTACAATGAGCAGTTCTTC
D: TRBD1; J: TRBJ1-4; V: TRBV5-1; size: many; CDR3: CASSLASTGGEKLFF; DNA: TGCGCCAGCAGCTTGGCCTCGACAGGGGGTGAAAAACTGTTTTTT
D: -; J: TRBJ2-7; V: TRBV12-3/TRBV12-4; size: many; CDR3: CASKLDPYEQYF; DNA: TGTGCCAGCAAACTAGACCCCTACGAGCAGTACTTC
D: -; J: TRBJ1-2; V: TRBV24-1; size: many; CDR3: CATSDLRPEGIAYTF; DNA: TGTGCCACCAGTGATTTGCGACCGGAGGGGATAGCCTACACCTTC
D: -; J: TRBJ1-4; V: TRBV11-3; size: medium-sized; CDR3: CASIPPDGSNEKLFF; DNA: TGTGCCAGCATCCCCCCCGACGGATCTAATGAAAAACTGTTTTTT
D: -; J: TRBJ2-2; V: TRBV6-1; size: medium-sized; CDR3: CASRSMGPTGELFF; DNA: TGTGCCAGCAGGAGTATGGGGCCCACCGGGGAGCTGTTTTTT
D: -; J: TRBJ1-6; V: TRBV3-1; size: -; CDR3: CASSLGQYNSPLHF; DNA: TGTGCCAGCAGCCTCGGACAGTATAATTCACCCCTCCACTTT